A selection of T cell receptor beta chains follows, all from one sample in a study of cytomegalovirus exposure and HLA in healthy donors. Libraries were prepared by immunoSEQ multiplex PCR; TCRdb keeps only in-frame clonotypes and omits some of them. Of about 140,000 clones in the sample, around 79% were seen once. Sequencing was done on a sample of PBMCs. These TCRs come from a male donor in good health and CMV-seronegative. Each CDR3 is given with its conserved first and last residue. The D gene is left open where the match is weak. Where a row states a size, it is once, few, many or the class of an expanded clone; other rows omit it.

J gene,V gene,D gene,clone size,CDR3 protein,CDR3 DNA
TRBJ2-1,TRBV30,TRBD2,-,CAWDSGMSSYNEQFF,TGTGCCTGGGATAGCGGGATGAGCTCCTACAATGAGCAGTTCTTC
TRBJ2-5,TRBV9,TRBD1,few,CASSVGVTGGQLQETQYF,TGTGCCAGCAGCGTAGGTGTTACAGGGGGGCAGCTCCAAGAGACCCAGTACTTC
TRBJ2-5,TRBV5-6,TRBD2,-,CARTGTSGRARETQYF,TGTGCCCGCACCGGGACTAGCGGGAGGGCCAGGGAGACCCAGTACTTC
TRBJ1-2,TRBV7-9,-,-,CASSLVRTGYTF,TGTGCCAGCAGCTTAGTCAGAACTGGCTACACCTTC
TRBJ2-7,TRBV5-1,TRBD2,few,CASSLGTSGGGSHEQYF,TGCGCCAGCAGCTTGGGAACTAGCGGGGGGGGTTCCCACGAGCAGTACTTC
TRBJ2-7,TRBV6-6,TRBD2,-,CASSYSLAGGNEQYF,TGTGCCAGCAGTTACTCGCTAGCGGGGGGGAACGAGCAGTACTTC
TRBJ1-2,TRBV5-1,TRBD1,few,CASSLAGTGGLGYTF,TGCGCCAGCAGCTTGGCGGGGACAGGGGGCCTCGGCTACACCTTC
TRBJ2-1,TRBV6-4,-,-,CASSDSVGLSYNEQFF,TGTGCCAGCAGTGACTCAGTGGGACTCTCCTACAATGAGCAGTTCTTC
TRBJ2-7,TRBV5-4,TRBD1,-,CASSATWARGRRQYF,TGTGCCAGCAGCGCTACTTGGGCCAGGGGGCGAAGGCAGTACTTC
TRBJ2-7,TRBV27,-,-,CASSLRGLTYEQYF,TGTGCCAGCAGTTTAAGAGGGCTGACCTACGAGCAGTACTTC
TRBJ2-1,TRBV9,TRBD1,-,CASSLTPGTGTYNEQFF,TGTGCCAGCAGCCTAACTCCCGGGACAGGGACCTACAATGAGCAGTTCTTC
TRBJ2-1,TRBV6-5,-,-,CASSYSVASVVNEQFF,TGTGCCAGCAGTTACTCGGTTGCTAGCGTAGTAAATGAGCAGTTCTTC
TRBJ2-1,TRBV9,TRBD1,-,CASSVGQGAGNEQFF,TGTGCCAGCAGCGTCGGACAGGGAGCAGGCAATGAGCAGTTCTTC
TRBJ2-3,TRBV27,TRBD2,-,CASSWGLAGLTDTQYF,TGTGCCAGCAGTTGGGGACTAGCGGGTCTCACAGATACGCAGTATTTT
TRBJ1-1,TRBV7-6,TRBD1,-,CASSLADRGPEAFF,TGTGCCAGCAGCTTAGCCGACAGGGGGCCTGAAGCTTTCTTT
TRBJ2-1,TRBV7-9,TRBD2,-,CASSRRLAGGLARNEQFF,TGTGCCAGCAGCCGCCGACTAGCGGGAGGACTCGCTAGGAATGAGCAGTTCTTC
TRBJ2-1,TRBV7-8,TRBD2,-,CASSPWGGSTGSYNEQFF,TGTGCCAGCAGCCCCTGGGGCGGGAGCACCGGGTCCTACAATGAGCAGTTCTTC
TRBJ1-1,TRBV6-1,-,-,CAIREVRTEAFF,TGTGCCATCAGGGAGGTCAGAACTGAAGCTTTCTTT
TRBJ2-7,TRBV7-8,-,-,CASTQRGGTLYEQYF,TGTGCCAGCACCCAAAGGGGCGGGACTTTATACGAGCAGTACTTC
TRBJ2-3,TRBV7-9,TRBD2,-,CASSPPAGSTDTQYF,TGTGCCAGCAGCCCCCCAGCGGGGAGCACAGATACGCAGTATTTT
TRBJ1-1,TRBV27,TRBD1,-,CASSSDRDGEAFF,TGTGCCAGCAGCTCCGACAGGGATGGTGAAGCTTTCTTT
TRBJ1-1,TRBV7-2,-,-,CASSSRVSTEAFF,TGTGCCAGCAGCTCCAGGGTTAGTACTGAAGCTTTCTTT
TRBJ2-1,TRBV30,-,-,CAWSVTYNEQFF,TGTGCCTGGAGTGTAACATACAATGAGCAGTTCTTC
TRBJ1-2,TRBV27,TRBD1,-,CASSLDRSGITGGYTF,TGTGCCAGCAGTTTGGACAGGTCCGGTATAACTGGTGGCTACACCTTC
TRBJ1-3,TRBV6-5,-,-,CASSYSVGGSGNTIYF,TGTGCCAGCAGTTACTCCGTAGGGGGCTCTGGAAACACCATATATTTT
TRBJ2-2,TRBV5-1,-,-,CASSLAFLLGTQEGGELFF,TGCGCCAGCAGCTTGGCCTTTCTATTGGGGACACAAGAAGGCGGGGAGCTGTTTTTT
TRBJ1-2,TRBV7-9,-,-,CASSLVEFYTF,TGTGCCAGCAGCTTAGTAGAGTTCTACACCTTC
TRBJ2-7,TRBV18,-,-,CASSPVQGSYEQYF,TGTGCCAGCTCACCGGTTCAGGGATCCTACGAGCAGTACTTC
TRBJ2-2,TRBV6-4,TRBD1,-,CASSDGQGAGELFF,TGTGCCAGCAGTGACGGACAGGGGGCCGGGGAGCTGTTTTTT
TRBJ2-2,TRBV7-6,TRBD2,-,CASSLILAVNTGELFF,TGTGCCAGCAGCTTAATCCTAGCGGTGAACACCGGGGAGCTGTTTTTT
TRBJ1-2,TRBV23-1,-,once,CASRDGHPRVKQVLVYGYTF,TGCGCCAGCCGAGACGGACACCCCCGCGTCAAACAGGTATTGGTGTATGGCTACACCTTC
TRBJ2-1,TRBV9,-,-,CASSVGTSGSYNEQFF,TGTGCCAGCAGCGTTGGGACCAGCGGGTCCTACAATGAGCAGTTCTTC
TRBJ1-5,TRBV12-5,TRBD1,once,CASAPSGTGDNQPQHF,TGTGCTAGTGCCCCATCCGGGACAGGAGATAATCAGCCCCAGCATTTT
TRBJ1-2,TRBV6-1,TRBD1,-,CASSADSGTGALAF,TGTGCCAGCAGTGCTGACAGCGGGACAGGAGCCTTAGCCTTC
TRBJ2-5,TRBV5-6,-,-,CASSFSVAQETQYF,TGTGCCAGCAGCTTTTCGGTAGCGCAAGAGACCCAGTACTTC
TRBJ1-6,TRBV4-1,-,-,CASSQGDSPLHF,TGCGCCAGCAGCCAAGGCGATTCACCCCTCCACTTT
TRBJ1-2,TRBV19,-,-,CASRWDTYGYTF,TGTGCCAGTAGGTGGGACACCTATGGCTACACCTTC
TRBJ2-7,TRBV30,-,-,CACTGTGGFEQYF,TGTGCATGTACCGGGACTGGGGGTTTCGAGCAGTACTTC
TRBJ1-4,TRBV6-6,TRBD1,-,CASSYSSDRGSEKLFF,TGTGCCAGCAGTTACTCTTCGGACAGGGGAAGCGAAAAACTGTTTTTT